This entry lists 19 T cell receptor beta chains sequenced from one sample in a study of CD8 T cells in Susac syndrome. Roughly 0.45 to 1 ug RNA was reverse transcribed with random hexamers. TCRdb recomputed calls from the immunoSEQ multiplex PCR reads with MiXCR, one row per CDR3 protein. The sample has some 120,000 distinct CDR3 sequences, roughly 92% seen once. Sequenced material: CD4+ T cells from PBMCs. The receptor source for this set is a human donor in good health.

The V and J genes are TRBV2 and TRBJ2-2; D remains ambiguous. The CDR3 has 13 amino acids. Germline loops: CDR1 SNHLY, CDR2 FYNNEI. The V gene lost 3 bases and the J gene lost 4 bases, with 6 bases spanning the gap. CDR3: CASSDEGTGELFF. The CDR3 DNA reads TGTGCCAGCAGTGACGAAGGCACCGGGGAGCTGTTTTTT.

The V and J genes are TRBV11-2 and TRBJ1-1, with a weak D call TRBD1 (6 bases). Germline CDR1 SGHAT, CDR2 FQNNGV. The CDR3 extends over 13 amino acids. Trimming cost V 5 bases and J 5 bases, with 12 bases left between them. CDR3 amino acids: CASSMGGRTEAFF. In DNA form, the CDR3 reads TGTGCCAGCAGCATGGGGGGGCGAACTGAAGCTTTCTTT.

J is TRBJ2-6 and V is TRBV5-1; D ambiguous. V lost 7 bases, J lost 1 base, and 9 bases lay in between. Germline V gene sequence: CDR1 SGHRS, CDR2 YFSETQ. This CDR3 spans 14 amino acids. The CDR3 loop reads CASSERSGANVLTF. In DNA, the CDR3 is TGCGCCAGCTCGGAGAGGTCTGGGGCCAACGTCCTGACTTTC.

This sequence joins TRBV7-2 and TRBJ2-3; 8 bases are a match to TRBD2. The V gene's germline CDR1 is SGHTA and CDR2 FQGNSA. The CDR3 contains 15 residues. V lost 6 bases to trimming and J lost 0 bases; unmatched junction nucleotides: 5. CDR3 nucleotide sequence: TGTGCCAGCAGTTACCCTAGCGGGAGCACAGATACGCAGTATTTT. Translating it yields CASSYPSGSTDTQYF.

CDR3 in amino acids: CASSLAGIVYEQYF. The CDR3 DNA reads TGTGCCAGCAGCTTAGCGGGAATTGTCTACGAGCAGTACTTC. The chain recombines TRBV7-8 with TRBJ2-7; D is unresolved. The V end was cut by 0 bases, the J end by 3 bases, with 9 bases between. The germline V gene encodes CDR1 SGHVS and CDR2 FQNEAQ. The CDR3 has 14 residues.

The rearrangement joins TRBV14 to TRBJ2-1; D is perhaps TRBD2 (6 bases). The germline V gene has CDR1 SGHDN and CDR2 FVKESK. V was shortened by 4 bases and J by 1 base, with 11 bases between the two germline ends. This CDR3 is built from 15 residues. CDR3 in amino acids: CASSLQSGSYNEQFF. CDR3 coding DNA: TGTGCCAGCAGCCTACAGAGCGGGTCCTACAATGAGCAGTTCTTC.

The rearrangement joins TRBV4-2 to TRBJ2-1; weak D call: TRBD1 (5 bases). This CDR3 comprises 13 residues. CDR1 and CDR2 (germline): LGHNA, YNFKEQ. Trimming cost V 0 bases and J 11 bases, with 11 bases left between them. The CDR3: CASSQDRAEKQFF. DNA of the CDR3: TGTGCCAGCAGCCAAGACAGGGCGGAGAAGCAGTTCTTC.

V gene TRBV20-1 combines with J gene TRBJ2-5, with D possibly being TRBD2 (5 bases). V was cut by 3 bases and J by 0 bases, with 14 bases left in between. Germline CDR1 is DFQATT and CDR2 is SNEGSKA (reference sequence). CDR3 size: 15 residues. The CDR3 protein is CSASPSGDYQETQYF. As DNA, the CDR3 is TGCAGTGCTAGCCCCAGCGGAGATTACCAAGAGACCCAGTACTTC.

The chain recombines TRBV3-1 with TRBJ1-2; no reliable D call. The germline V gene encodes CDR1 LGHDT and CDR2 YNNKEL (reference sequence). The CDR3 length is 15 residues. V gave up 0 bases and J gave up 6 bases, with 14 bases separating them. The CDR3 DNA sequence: TGTGCCAGCAGCCAAGATCTGGGAGCGAGACATGGCTACACCTTC. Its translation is CASSQDLGARHGYTF.

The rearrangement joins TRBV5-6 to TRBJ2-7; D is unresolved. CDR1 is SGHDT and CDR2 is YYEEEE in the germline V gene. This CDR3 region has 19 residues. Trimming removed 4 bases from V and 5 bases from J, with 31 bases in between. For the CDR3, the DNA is TGTGCCAGCAGCCGCGCCCCCTTGAGCCAGTCCGTCCTCCCGGACGAGCAGTACTTC. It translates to CASSRAPLSQSVLPDEQYF.

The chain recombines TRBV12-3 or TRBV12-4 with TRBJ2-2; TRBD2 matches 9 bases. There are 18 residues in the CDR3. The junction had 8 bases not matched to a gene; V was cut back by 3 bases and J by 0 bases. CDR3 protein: CASSLSSGTQTNTGELFF. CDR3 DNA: TGTGCCAGCAGTTTGTCTAGCGGGACCCAAACGAACACCGGGGAGCTGTTTTTT.

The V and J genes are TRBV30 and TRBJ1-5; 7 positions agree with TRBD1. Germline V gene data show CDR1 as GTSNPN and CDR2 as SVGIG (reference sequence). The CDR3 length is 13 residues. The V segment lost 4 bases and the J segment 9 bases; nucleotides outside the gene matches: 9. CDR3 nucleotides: TGTGCCTGGACACCGCAGACAGGGAGGCCCCAGCATTTT. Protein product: CAWTPQTGRPQHF.

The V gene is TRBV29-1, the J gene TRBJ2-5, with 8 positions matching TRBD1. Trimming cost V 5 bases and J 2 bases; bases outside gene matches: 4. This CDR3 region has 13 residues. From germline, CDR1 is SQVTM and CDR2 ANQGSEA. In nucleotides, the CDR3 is TGCAGCGTTACCGGGACAGGACAAGAGACCCAGTACTTC. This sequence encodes CSVTGTGQETQYF.

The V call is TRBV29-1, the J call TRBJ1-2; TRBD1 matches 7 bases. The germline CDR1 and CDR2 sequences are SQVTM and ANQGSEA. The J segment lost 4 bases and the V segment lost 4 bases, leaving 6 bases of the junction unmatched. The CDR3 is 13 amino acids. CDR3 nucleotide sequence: TGCAGCGTTGGACAGGGCAAAGGCTATGGCTACACCTTC. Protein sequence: CSVGQGKGYGYTF.

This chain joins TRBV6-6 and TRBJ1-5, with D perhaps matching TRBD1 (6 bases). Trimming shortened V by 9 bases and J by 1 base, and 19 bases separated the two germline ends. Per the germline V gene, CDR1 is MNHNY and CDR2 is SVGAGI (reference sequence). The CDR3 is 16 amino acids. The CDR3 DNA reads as TGTGCCAGTACTACGGCGGAGGGGGTAAGCAATCAGCCCCAGCATTTT. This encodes CASTTAEGVSNQPQHF.

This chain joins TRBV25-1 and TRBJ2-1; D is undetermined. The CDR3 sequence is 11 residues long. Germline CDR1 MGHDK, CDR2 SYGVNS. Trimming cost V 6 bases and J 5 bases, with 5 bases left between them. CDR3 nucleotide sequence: TGTGCCAGCAGGGAGAACAATGAGCAGTTCTTC. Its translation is CASRENNEQFF.

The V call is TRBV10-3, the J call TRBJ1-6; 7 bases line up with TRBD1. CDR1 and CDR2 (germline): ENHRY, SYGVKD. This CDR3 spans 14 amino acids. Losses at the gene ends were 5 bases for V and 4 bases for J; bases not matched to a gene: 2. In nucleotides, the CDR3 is TGTGCCATCAGTAAGGGGGCGTATAATTCACCCCTCCACTTT. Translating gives CAISKGAYNSPLHF.

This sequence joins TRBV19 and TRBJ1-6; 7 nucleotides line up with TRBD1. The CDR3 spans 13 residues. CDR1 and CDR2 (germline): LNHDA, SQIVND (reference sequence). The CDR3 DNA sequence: TGTGCTTCACGGGACAGTTTAAATTCACCCCTCCACTTT. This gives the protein CASRDSLNSPLHF.

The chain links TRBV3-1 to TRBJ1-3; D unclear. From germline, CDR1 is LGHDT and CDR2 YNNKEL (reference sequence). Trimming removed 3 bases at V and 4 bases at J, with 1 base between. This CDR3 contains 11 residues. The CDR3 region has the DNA TGTGCCAGCAGCCAGGGAAACACCATATATTTT. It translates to CASSQGNTIYF.